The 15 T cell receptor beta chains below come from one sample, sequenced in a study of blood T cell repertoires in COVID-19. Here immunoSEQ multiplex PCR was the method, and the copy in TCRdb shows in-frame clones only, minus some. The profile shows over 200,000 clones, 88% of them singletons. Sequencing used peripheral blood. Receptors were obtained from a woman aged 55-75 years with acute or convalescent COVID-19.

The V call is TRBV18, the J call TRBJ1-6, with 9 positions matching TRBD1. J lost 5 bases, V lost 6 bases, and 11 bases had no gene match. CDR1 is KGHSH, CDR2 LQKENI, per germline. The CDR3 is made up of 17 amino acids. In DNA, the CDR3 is TGTGCCAGCTCTGAACTCGGACAGGGGCCTAATAATTCACCCCTCCACTTT. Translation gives CASSELGQGPNNSPLHF. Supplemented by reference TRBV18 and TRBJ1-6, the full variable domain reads NAGVMQNPRHLVRRRGQEARLRCSPMKGHSHVYWYRQLPEEGLKFMVYLQKENIIDESGMPKERFSAEFPKEGPSILRIQQVVRGDSAAYFCASSELGQGPNNSPLHFGNGTRLTVT.

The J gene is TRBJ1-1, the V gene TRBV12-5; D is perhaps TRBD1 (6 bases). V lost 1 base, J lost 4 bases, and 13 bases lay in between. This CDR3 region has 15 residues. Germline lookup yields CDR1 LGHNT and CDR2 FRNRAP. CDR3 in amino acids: CASGLATGIGTEAFF. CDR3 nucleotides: TGTGCTAGTGGTTTGGCCACAGGGATAGGCACTGAAGCTTTCTTT.

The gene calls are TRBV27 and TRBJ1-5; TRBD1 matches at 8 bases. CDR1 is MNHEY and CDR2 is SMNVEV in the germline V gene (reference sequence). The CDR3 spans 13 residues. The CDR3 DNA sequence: TGTATGGACAGGGCTATAGGCAATCAGCCCCAGCATTTT. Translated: CMDRAIGNQPQHF.

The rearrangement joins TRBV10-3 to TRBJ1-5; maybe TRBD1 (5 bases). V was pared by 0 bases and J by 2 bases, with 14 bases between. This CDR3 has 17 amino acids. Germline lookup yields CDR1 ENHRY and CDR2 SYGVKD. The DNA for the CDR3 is TGTGCCATCAGTGAGTCGGGGGGTCGGCGGGGCAATCAGCCCCAGCATTTT. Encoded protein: CAISESGGRRGNQPQHF.

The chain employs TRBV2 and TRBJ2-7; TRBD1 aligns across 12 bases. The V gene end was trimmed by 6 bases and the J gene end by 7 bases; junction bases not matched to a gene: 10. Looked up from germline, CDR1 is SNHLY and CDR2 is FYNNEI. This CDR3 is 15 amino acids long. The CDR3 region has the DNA TGTGCCAGCAGCAAGGAGAGGGACAGGGGGCAAGAGCAGTACTTC. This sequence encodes CASSKERDRGQEQYF. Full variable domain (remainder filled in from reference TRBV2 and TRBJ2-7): EPEVTQTPSHQVTQMGQEVILRCVPISNHLYFYWYRQILGQKVEFLVSFYNNEISEKSEIFDDQFSVERPDGSNFTLKIRSTKLEDSAMYFCASSKERDRGQEQYFGPGTRLTVT.

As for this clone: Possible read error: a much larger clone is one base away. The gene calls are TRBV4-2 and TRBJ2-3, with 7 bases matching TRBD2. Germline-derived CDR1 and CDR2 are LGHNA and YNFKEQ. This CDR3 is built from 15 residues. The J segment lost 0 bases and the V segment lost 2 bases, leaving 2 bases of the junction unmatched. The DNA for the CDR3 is TGTGCCAGCAGCCAACTAGCGGCTAGCACAGATACGCAGTATTTT. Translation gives CASSQLAASTDTQYF.

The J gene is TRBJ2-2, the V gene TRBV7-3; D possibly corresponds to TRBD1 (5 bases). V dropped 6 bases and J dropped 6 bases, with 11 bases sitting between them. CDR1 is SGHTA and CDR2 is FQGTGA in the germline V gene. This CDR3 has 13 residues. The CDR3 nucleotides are TGTGCCAGCAGACCAACAGGCTCCGGGGAGCTGTTTTTT. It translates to CASRPTGSGELFF.

CDR3 residues: CASWRTGGAWNEQFF. The CDR3 coding sequence is TGTGCCAGCTGGAGGACAGGGGGCGCGTGGAATGAGCAGTTCTTC. This chain connects TRBV27 to TRBJ2-1, with 11 bases that match TRBD1. The CDR3 spans 15 residues. Per the germline V gene, CDR1 is MNHEY and CDR2 is SMNVEV (reference sequence). V gave up 8 bases and J gave up 7 bases; unmatched junction bases: 10.

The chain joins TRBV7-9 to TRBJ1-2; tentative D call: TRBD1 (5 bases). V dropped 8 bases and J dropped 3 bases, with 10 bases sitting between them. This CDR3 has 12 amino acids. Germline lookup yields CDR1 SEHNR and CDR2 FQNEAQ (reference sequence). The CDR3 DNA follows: TGTGCCAGCGCGGGACTCCACTATGGCTACACCTTC. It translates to CASAGLHYGYTF.

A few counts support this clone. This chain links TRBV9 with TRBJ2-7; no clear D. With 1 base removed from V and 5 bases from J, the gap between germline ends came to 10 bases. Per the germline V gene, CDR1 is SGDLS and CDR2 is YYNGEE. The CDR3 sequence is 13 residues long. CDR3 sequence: CASSVSGVHEQYF. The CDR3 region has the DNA TGTGCCAGCAGCGTATCTGGAGTCCACGAGCAGTACTTC.

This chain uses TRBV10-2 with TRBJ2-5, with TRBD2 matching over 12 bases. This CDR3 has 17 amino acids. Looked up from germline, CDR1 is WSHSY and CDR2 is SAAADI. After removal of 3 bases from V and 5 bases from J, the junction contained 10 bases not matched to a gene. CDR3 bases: TGCGCCAGCAGTGAAGGGCTAGCGGGGGGGCCTAGGGAGACCCAGTACTTC. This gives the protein CASSEGLAGGPRETQYF.

The CDR3 sequence: CAFSRDYRYNEQFF. The CDR3 DNA follows: TGTGCCTTCTCCCGGGACTACCGATACAATGAGCAGTTCTTC. This rearrangement joins TRBV30 to TRBJ2-1; 7 positions match TRBD2. CDR1 is GTSNPN, CDR2 SVGIG, per germline (reference sequence). Trimming cost V 7 bases and J 4 bases; bases outside gene matches: 10. The CDR3 consists of 14 residues. Complete variable domain (other parts from reference TRBV30 and TRBJ2-1): SQTIHQWPATLVQPVGSPLSLECTVEGTSNPNLYWYRQAAGRGLQLLFYSVGIGQISSEVPQNLSASRPQDRQFILSSKKLLLSDSGFYLCAFSRDYRYNEQFFGPGTRLTVL.

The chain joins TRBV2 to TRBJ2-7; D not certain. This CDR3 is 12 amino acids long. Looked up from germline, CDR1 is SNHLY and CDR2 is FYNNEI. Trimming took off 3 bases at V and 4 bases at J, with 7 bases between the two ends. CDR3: CASSDSQYEQYF. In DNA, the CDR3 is TGTGCCAGCAGTGATTCGCAGTACGAGCAGTACTTC.

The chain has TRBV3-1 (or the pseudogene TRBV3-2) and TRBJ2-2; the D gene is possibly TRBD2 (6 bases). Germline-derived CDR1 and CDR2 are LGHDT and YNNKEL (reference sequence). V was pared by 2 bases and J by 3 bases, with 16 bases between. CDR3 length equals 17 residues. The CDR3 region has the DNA TGTGCCAGCAGCCAACCTCTGACTAGTATCGACACCGGGGAGCTGTTTTTT. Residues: CASSQPLTSIDTGELFF.

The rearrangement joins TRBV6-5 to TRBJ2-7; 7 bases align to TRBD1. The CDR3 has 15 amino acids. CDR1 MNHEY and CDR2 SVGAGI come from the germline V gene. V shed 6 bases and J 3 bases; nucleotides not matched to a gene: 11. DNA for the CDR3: TGTGCCAGCAGAGAGCCAGGGGGATTAATCTACGAGCAGTACTTC. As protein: CASREPGGLIYEQYF.